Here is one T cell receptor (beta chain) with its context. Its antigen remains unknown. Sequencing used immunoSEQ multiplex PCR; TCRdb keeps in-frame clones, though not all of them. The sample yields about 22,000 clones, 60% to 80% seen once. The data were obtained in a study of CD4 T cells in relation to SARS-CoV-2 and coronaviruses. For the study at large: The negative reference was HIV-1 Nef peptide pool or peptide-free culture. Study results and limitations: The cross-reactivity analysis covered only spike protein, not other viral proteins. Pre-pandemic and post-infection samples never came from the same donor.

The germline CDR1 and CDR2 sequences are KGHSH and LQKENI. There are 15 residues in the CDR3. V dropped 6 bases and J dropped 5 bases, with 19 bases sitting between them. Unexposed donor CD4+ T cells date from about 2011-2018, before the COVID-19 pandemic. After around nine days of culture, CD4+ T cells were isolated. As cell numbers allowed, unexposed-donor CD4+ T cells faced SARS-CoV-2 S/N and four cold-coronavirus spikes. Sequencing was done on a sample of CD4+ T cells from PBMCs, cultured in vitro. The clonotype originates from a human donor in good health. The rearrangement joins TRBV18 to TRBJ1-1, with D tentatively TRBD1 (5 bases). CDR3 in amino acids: CASSPRPGGITEAFF. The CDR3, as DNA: TGTGCCAGCTCCCCCAGGCCCGGGGGGATAACTGAAGCTTTCTTT.